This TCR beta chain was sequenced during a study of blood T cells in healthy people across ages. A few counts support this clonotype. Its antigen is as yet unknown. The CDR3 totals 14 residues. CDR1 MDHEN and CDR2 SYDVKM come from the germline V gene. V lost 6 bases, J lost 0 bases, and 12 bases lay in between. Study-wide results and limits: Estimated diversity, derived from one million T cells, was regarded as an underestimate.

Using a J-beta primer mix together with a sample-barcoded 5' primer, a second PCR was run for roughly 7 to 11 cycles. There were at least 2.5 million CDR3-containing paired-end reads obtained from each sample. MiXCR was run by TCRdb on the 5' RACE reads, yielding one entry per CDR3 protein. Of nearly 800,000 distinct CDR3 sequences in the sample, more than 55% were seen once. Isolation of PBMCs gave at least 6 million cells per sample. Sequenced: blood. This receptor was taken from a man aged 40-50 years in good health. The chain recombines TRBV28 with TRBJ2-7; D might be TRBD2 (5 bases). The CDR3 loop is CASRLAKSSYEQYF. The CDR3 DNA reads TGTGCCAGCAGATTAGCGAAAAGCTCCTACGAGCAGTACTTC.